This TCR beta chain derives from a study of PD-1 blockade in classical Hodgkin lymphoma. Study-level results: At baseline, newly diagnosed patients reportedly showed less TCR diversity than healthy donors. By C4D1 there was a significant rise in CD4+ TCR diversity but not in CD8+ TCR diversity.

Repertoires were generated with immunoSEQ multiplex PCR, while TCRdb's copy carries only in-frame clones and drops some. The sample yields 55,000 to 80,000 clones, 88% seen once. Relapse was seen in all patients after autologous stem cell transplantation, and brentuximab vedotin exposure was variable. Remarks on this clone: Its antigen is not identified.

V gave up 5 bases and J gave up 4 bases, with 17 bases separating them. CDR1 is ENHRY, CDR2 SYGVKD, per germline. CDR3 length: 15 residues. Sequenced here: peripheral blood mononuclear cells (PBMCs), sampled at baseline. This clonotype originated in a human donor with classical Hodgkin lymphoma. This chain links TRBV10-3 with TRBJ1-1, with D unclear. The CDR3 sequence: CAISPVDPRSTEAFF. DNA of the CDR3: TGTGCCATCAGTCCTGTAGACCCCCGGAGCACTGAAGCTTTCTTT.